This T cell receptor beta chain is from a study of blood T cell repertoires in COVID-19. In the original processing: The authors estimated nucleated cell counts from reference gene primer amplification. Generated by immunoSEQ multiplex PCR, the TCRdb table keeps only in-frame clones and is missing some. The DNA was the basis for D and trimming; V, J and clone size are from that table. The table shows some 320,000 clones, with around nine tenths occurring only once. This clone was seen just once. CDR3 length: 10 amino acids. Trimming stripped 5 bases from V and 10 bases from J, with 3 bases between. Participants were aged about 18 to 89 years, lived in about two dozen US areas, and enrolled virtually. Two negative PCRs, clearance, or symptom resolution were required of recovered Cohort 3 donors.

The rearrangement joins TRBV6-7 to TRBJ1-6; D unclear. TRBV6-7 is designated an ORF whose function remains uncertain. Sequenced input: PBMCs or T cells enriched from blood (not recorded which). The sequence was obtained from a man in his 60s who had recovered from COVID-19. The CDR3 nucleotides are TGTGCCAGCAGTCTCTCACCCCTCCACTTT. Protein product: CASSLSPLHF.